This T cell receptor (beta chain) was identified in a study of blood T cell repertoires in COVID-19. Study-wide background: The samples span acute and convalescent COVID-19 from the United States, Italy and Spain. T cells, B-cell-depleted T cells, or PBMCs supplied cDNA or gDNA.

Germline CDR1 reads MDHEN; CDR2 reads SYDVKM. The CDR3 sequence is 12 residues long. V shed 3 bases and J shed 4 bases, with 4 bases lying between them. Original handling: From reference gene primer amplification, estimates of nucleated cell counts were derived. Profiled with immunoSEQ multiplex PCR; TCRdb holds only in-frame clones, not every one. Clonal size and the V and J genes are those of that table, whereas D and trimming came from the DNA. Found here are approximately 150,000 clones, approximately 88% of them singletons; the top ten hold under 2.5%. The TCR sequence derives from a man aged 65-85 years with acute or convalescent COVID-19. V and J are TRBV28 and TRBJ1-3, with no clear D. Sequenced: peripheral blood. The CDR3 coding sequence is TGTGCCAGCAGTTTGGAGGGAAACACCATATATTTT. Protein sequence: CASSLEGNTIYF.